These T cell receptor beta chains were read from a single sample in a study of shared clonotypes between healthy human individuals. Assay: immunoSEQ multiplex PCR; the TCRdb copy retains only in-frame clones and omits some. The data contain about 2.3 million clones, approximately 95% of them singletons. The sequenced sample consisted of naive CD4+ T cells from PBMCs. The origin of the receptors is a man between 18 and 35 years old in good health. Some clones in this sample may be carry-over from other donors' samples. Each CDR3 is given with its conserved first and last residue. The order of the fields is CDR3 DNA, CDR3 protein, J gene, clone size, V gene, D gene. A D gene is named only where the DNA matches it firmly. Expanded clones get a size class; other rows say once, few or many, or leave the size out.

CDR3 DNA: TGTGCCAGCAGCTTGGCGGGACAGCCGTCCTACGAGCAGTACTTC
CDR3 protein: CASSLAGQPSYEQYF
J gene: TRBJ2-7
clone size: -
V gene: TRBV5-6
D gene: TRBD1

CDR3 DNA: TGTGCCAGCAGTGGCCTGCGTCTAGAGGAGTATTTT
CDR3 protein: CASSGLRLEEYF
J gene: TRBJ2-3
clone size: -
V gene: TRBV25-1
D gene: -

CDR3 DNA: TGTGCCAGTATGGGACGGGGGGGGAATCAGCCCCAGCATTTT
CDR3 protein: CASMGRGGNQPQHF
J gene: TRBJ1-5
clone size: -
V gene: TRBV19
D gene: -

CDR3 DNA: TGTGCCAGCAGCTTACAGCAGGGGTACGAGCAGTACTTC
CDR3 protein: CASSLQQGYEQYF
J gene: TRBJ2-7
clone size: -
V gene: TRBV7-2
D gene: -

CDR3 DNA: TGTGCCTGGTCTTCTATGACCGTAGGGATCCCCCTCCACTTT
CDR3 protein: CAWSSMTVGIPLHF
J gene: TRBJ1-6
clone size: -
V gene: TRBV30
D gene: -

CDR3 DNA: TGCGCCAGCAGCTTAACGGTGGGGCAGGGGAATCAGCCCCAGCATTTT
CDR3 protein: CASSLTVGQGNQPQHF
J gene: TRBJ1-5
clone size: -
V gene: TRBV5-1
D gene: -

CDR3 DNA: TGCGCCAGCAGCTCGCGGAGCGGGGCCTACGAGCAGTACTTC
CDR3 protein: CASSSRSGAYEQYF
J gene: TRBJ2-7
clone size: -
V gene: TRBV4-3
D gene: TRBD2

CDR3 DNA: TGCGCCAGCAGCCTTGGACAGGTTAGGTACGAGCAGTACTTC
CDR3 protein: CASSLGQVRYEQYF
J gene: TRBJ2-7
clone size: -
V gene: TRBV5-1
D gene: TRBD1

CDR3 DNA: TGTGCCAGCAGCTTGCACATGGACGAGCAGTACTTC
CDR3 protein: CASSLHMDEQYF
J gene: TRBJ2-7
clone size: -
V gene: TRBV7-9
D gene: -

CDR3 DNA: TGTGCCAGCAGCTTAGTCCCGGAGGGACGATTGGAAAAACTGTTTTTT
CDR3 protein: CASSLVPEGRLEKLFF
J gene: TRBJ1-4
clone size: -
V gene: TRBV7-9
D gene: -

CDR3 DNA: TGTGCCAGCAGCGCCCAGGACAGGAGGGAGACCCAGTACTTC
CDR3 protein: CASSAQDRRETQYF
J gene: TRBJ2-5
clone size: -
V gene: TRBV9
D gene: TRBD1

CDR3 DNA: TGTGCCAGCAGTTACTCTCGTTTGAAGGGGTCCACCATATATTTT
CDR3 protein: CASSYSRLKGSTIYF
J gene: TRBJ1-3
clone size: -
V gene: TRBV6-5
D gene: -

CDR3 DNA: TGTGCCAGCAGCATTGGACTTAGCAATCAGCCCCAGCATTTT
CDR3 protein: CASSIGLSNQPQHF
J gene: TRBJ1-5
clone size: once
V gene: TRBV5-6
D gene: -

CDR3 DNA: TGTGCCAGCAGACTACAGCGGGAGGGCTCCTACGAGCAGTACTTC
CDR3 protein: CASRLQREGSYEQYF
J gene: TRBJ2-7
clone size: -
V gene: TRBV6-5
D gene: TRBD2

CDR3 DNA: TGTGCCAGCAGGACTAGCGCTTGGGAGACCCAGTACTTC
CDR3 protein: CASRTSAWETQYF
J gene: TRBJ2-5
clone size: -
V gene: TRBV27
D gene: TRBD2

CDR3 DNA: TGTGCCAGCAGCCGGACTAGCGGAACCTCCTACAATGAGCAGTTCTTC
CDR3 protein: CASSRTSGTSYNEQFF
J gene: TRBJ2-1
clone size: -
V gene: TRBV7-8
D gene: TRBD2

CDR3 DNA: TGTGCCAGCCTGGGACTCCCCGACTCCAATGAGCAGTTCTTC
CDR3 protein: CASLGLPDSNEQFF
J gene: TRBJ2-1
clone size: -
V gene: TRBV2
D gene: -

CDR3 DNA: TGCGCCAGCAGTCGACACAGGGTACCCTACGAGCAGTACTTC
CDR3 protein: CASSRHRVPYEQYF
J gene: TRBJ2-7
clone size: -
V gene: TRBV23-1
D gene: -

CDR3 DNA: TGTGTCAGCAGTGGGACAGCCCAAGAGACCCAGTACTTC
CDR3 protein: CVSSGTAQETQYF
J gene: TRBJ2-5
clone size: once
V gene: TRBV2
D gene: TRBD1

CDR3 DNA: TGTGCCAGCAGACCTTCCGACAGGCAGACGGACATTCAGTACTTC
CDR3 protein: CASRPSDRQTDIQYF
J gene: TRBJ2-4
clone size: -
V gene: TRBV28
D gene: -

CDR3 DNA: TGTGCCAGCAGCGCTCTCTACGAAACGGGACAGGGAATAGGCCTGGACGGCAATCAGCCCCAGCATTTT
CDR3 protein: CASSALYETGQGIGLDGNQPQHF
J gene: TRBJ1-5
clone size: -
V gene: TRBV9
D gene: TRBD1

CDR3 DNA: TGCAGCGTCGGTTTGAACACTGAAGCTTTCTTT
CDR3 protein: CSVGLNTEAFF
J gene: TRBJ1-1
clone size: few
V gene: TRBV29-1
D gene: -

CDR3 DNA: TGTGCCAGCAGCCTTACTAGGCAAGAGACCCAGTACTTC
CDR3 protein: CASSLTRQETQYF
J gene: TRBJ2-5
clone size: -
V gene: TRBV7-9
D gene: -

CDR3 DNA: TGTGCCTGGAGCGCGGGACAGGGGAATCAGCCCCAGCATTTT
CDR3 protein: CAWSAGQGNQPQHF
J gene: TRBJ1-5
clone size: -
V gene: TRBV30
D gene: TRBD1

CDR3 DNA: TGTGCCAGCGTCGCGCGGGGGACATCCCCCTACGAGCAGTACTTC
CDR3 protein: CASVARGTSPYEQYF
J gene: TRBJ2-7
clone size: -
V gene: TRBV28
D gene: -

CDR3 DNA: TGTGCCAGCTCACCCTCGACAGGCGGAGTCACCATATATTTT
CDR3 protein: CASSPSTGGVTIYF
J gene: TRBJ1-3
clone size: -
V gene: TRBV18
D gene: -

CDR3 DNA: TGCGCCAGCAGCCGGACTAGCGGGAGGGCCTCCGGGGAGCTGTTTTTT
CDR3 protein: CASSRTSGRASGELFF
J gene: TRBJ2-2
clone size: once
V gene: TRBV4-1
D gene: TRBD2

CDR3 DNA: TGTGCCAGCAGCTTCGCGAACACTGAAGCTTTCTTT
CDR3 protein: CASSFANTEAFF
J gene: TRBJ1-1
clone size: -
V gene: TRBV11-3
D gene: -

CDR3 DNA: TGTGCCAGCAGTTACGGACTAGCGGGAGGGGGGGAGACCCAGTACTTC
CDR3 protein: CASSYGLAGGGETQYF
J gene: TRBJ2-5
clone size: -
V gene: TRBV6-6
D gene: TRBD2

CDR3 DNA: TGTGCCAGCAGGTTACTAGTAACCGGGGAGCTGTTTTTT
CDR3 protein: CASRLLVTGELFF
J gene: TRBJ2-2
clone size: -
V gene: TRBV28
D gene: -

CDR3 DNA: TGTGCCTTACTCCGGGGTATCGAAGCTTTCTTT
CDR3 protein: CALLRGIEAFF
J gene: TRBJ1-1
clone size: -
V gene: TRBV30
D gene: -

CDR3 DNA: TGTGCCAGCAGCGGACTGAATTCACCCCTCCACTTT
CDR3 protein: CASSGLNSPLHF
J gene: TRBJ1-6
clone size: -
V gene: TRBV5-4
D gene: -

CDR3 DNA: TGTGCCAGCAGCGTGACAGGGGTCGGGCAGCCCCAGCATTTT
CDR3 protein: CASSVTGVGQPQHF
J gene: TRBJ1-5
clone size: once
V gene: TRBV9
D gene: TRBD1

CDR3 DNA: TGTGCCAGCAGTTACCGTACAGGGAAGGATCAGCCCCAGCATTTT
CDR3 protein: CASSYRTGKDQPQHF
J gene: TRBJ1-5
clone size: -
V gene: TRBV6-5
D gene: -

CDR3 DNA: TGTGCCGGGCGGACAGGGCGAGGTGAGCAGTTCTTC
CDR3 protein: CAGRTGRGEQFF
J gene: TRBJ2-1
clone size: -
V gene: TRBV2
D gene: TRBD1

CDR3 DNA: TGTGCCAGCAGTACTGAGCCCGCAGCGTCCTACGAGCAGTACTTC
CDR3 protein: CASSTEPAASYEQYF
J gene: TRBJ2-7
clone size: -
V gene: TRBV6-5
D gene: -

CDR3 DNA: TGTGCCAGCGAATTTAGCGGGAGTTCCTACGAGCAGTACTTC
CDR3 protein: CASEFSGSSYEQYF
J gene: TRBJ2-7
clone size: -
V gene: TRBV6-1
D gene: TRBD2

CDR3 DNA: TGCGCCAGCAGCTTTGGAGACACCAAACTGTTTTTT
CDR3 protein: CASSFGDTKLFF
J gene: TRBJ1-4
clone size: -
V gene: TRBV5-1
D gene: -

CDR3 DNA: TGCGCCAGCAGCTTAACGGTTCAATCCTACGAGCAGTACTTC
CDR3 protein: CASSLTVQSYEQYF
J gene: TRBJ2-7
clone size: once
V gene: TRBV5-1
D gene: -

CDR3 DNA: TGTGCCAGCAGTGACTCTTCGGGACCTAGCAATCAGCCCCAGCATTTT
CDR3 protein: CASSDSSGPSNQPQHF
J gene: TRBJ1-5
clone size: few
V gene: TRBV6-4
D gene: -

CDR3 DNA: TGTGCCAGCAGCTTAGGACAGGTGAGCTCCTACGAGCAGTACTTC
CDR3 protein: CASSLGQVSSYEQYF
J gene: TRBJ2-7
clone size: -
V gene: TRBV7-2
D gene: -

CDR3 DNA: TGTGCCAGCAGCTTAGTCGTGAACACCGGGGAGCTGTTTTTT
CDR3 protein: CASSLVVNTGELFF
J gene: TRBJ2-2
clone size: once
V gene: TRBV7-9
D gene: -

CDR3 DNA: TGTGCCTGGAGCCGAGGGGGCGCGCATGAAAAACTGTTTTTT
CDR3 protein: CAWSRGGAHEKLFF
J gene: TRBJ1-4
clone size: -
V gene: TRBV30
D gene: TRBD1

CDR3 DNA: TGTGCCAGCAGCGGGACTGCACCGTATGGCTACACCTTC
CDR3 protein: CASSGTAPYGYTF
J gene: TRBJ1-2
clone size: -
V gene: TRBV28
D gene: -

CDR3 DNA: TGTGCCAGCAGCCCCATGCCGGGCGGGGAGCTGTTTTTT
CDR3 protein: CASSPMPGGELFF
J gene: TRBJ2-2
clone size: -
V gene: TRBV7-2
D gene: -

CDR3 DNA: TGTGCCAGCAGCTTAGCCCGGCAGGGGACAGGGGGCAAGGTCTATGGCTACACCTTC
CDR3 protein: CASSLARQGTGGKVYGYTF
J gene: TRBJ1-2
clone size: -
V gene: TRBV7-8
D gene: TRBD1

CDR3 DNA: TGCGCCAGCAGCCCCGGACGGACGGGGGGGAACACTGAAGCTTTCTTT
CDR3 protein: CASSPGRTGGNTEAFF
J gene: TRBJ1-1
clone size: -
V gene: TRBV5-1
D gene: -

CDR3 DNA: TGTGCCAGCTCACCACTGGGGCAAGAGACCCAGTACTTC
CDR3 protein: CASSPLGQETQYF
J gene: TRBJ2-5
clone size: -
V gene: TRBV18
D gene: -

CDR3 DNA: TGCGCCAGCAGCCACTATAGTCGCCCCTACGAGCAGTACTTC
CDR3 protein: CASSHYSRPYEQYF
J gene: TRBJ2-7
clone size: -
V gene: TRBV4-1
D gene: -

CDR3 DNA: TGTGCCAGCAGCTTTCTGAACCCCGATGAGCAGTTCTTC
CDR3 protein: CASSFLNPDEQFF
J gene: TRBJ2-1
clone size: -
V gene: TRBV7-2
D gene: -

CDR3 DNA: TGTGCCAGCAGTCCCAGGACAGGGGGGGAGACCCAGTACTTC
CDR3 protein: CASSPRTGGETQYF
J gene: TRBJ2-5
clone size: -
V gene: TRBV28
D gene: TRBD1

CDR3 DNA: TGTGCCAGCAGCTTTTCCGTAGTCCTCGGCTCCTACAATGAGCAGTTCTTC
CDR3 protein: CASSFSVVLGSYNEQFF
J gene: TRBJ2-1
clone size: -
V gene: TRBV5-4
D gene: -

CDR3 DNA: TGTGCCTGGACATTACTAGCGGGAGGCGCAGATACGCAGTATTTT
CDR3 protein: CAWTLLAGGADTQYF
J gene: TRBJ2-3
clone size: -
V gene: TRBV30
D gene: TRBD2

CDR3 DNA: TGTGCCAGCAGTCTAGGGGCGGCCTATGGCTACACCTTC
CDR3 protein: CASSLGAAYGYTF
J gene: TRBJ1-2
clone size: -
V gene: TRBV27
D gene: -

CDR3 DNA: TGTGCCAGCAGTTACTCCTATCTTGCGGGGGGCACTGAAGCTTTCTTT
CDR3 protein: CASSYSYLAGGTEAFF
J gene: TRBJ1-1
clone size: -
V gene: TRBV6-5
D gene: -